Each of the 26 T cell receptor beta chains below was sequenced from the same sample in a study of T cell responses to AZD1222 COVID-19 vaccine. Measured with immunoSEQ multiplex PCR; TCRdb has only the in-frame clones, and not every one. The sample carries some 150,000 clones, roughly 90% recorded once. Sample: peripheral blood, taken 28 days after the second AZD1222 dose. The origin of the receptors is an adult who received the AZD1222 COVID-19 vaccine.

CDR3 sequence reads: CSVRASGAYEQYF. The CDR3 bases are TGCAGCGTTCGGGCTAGCGGGGCCTACGAGCAGTACTTC. The chain couples TRBV29-1 to TRBJ2-7, with 9 nucleotides matching TRBD2. The CDR3 is made up of 13 amino acids. The J segment lost 2 bases and the V segment lost 5 bases, leaving 4 bases of the junction unmatched. The germline gives CDR1 SQVTM, CDR2 ANQGSEA.

This clone came up a few times. This sequence joins TRBV11-2 and TRBJ2-2, with D tentatively TRBD1 or TRBD2 (5 bases each). Germline V gene sequence: CDR1 SGHAT, CDR2 FQNNGV. V was pared by 6 bases and J by 0 bases, with 14 bases between. This CDR3 spans 16 amino acids. The CDR3 DNA sequence: TGTGCCAGCAGATCCACCGGGACCGCGAACACCGGGGAGCTGTTTTTT. Translating it yields CASRSTGTANTGELFF.

The V and J genes are TRBV24-1 and TRBJ1-1; D is perhaps TRBD1 (6 bases). The ends were cut back, 2 bases at V and 6 bases at J, with 12 bases in the middle. Germline V gene lookup returns CDR1 KGHDR and CDR2 SFDVKD. The CDR3 contains 14 residues. The DNA for the CDR3 is TGTGCCACCAGTGATTATACAGGGAGACCTGAAGCTTTCTTT. It translates to CATSDYTGRPEAFF.

The rearrangement joins TRBV6-5 to TRBJ1-4, with TRBD1 matching 7 bases. The germline CDR1 and CDR2 sequences are MNHEY and SVGAGI. The V and J ends lost 5 bases and 1 base, in that order; junction bases with no gene match: 1. CDR3 length: 14 amino acids. CDR3 protein: CASSRQGTNEKLFF. As DNA, the CDR3 is TGTGCCAGCAGTAGACAGGGAACTAATGAAAAACTGTTTTTT.

V and J are TRBV19 and TRBJ1-1; 7 bases fit TRBD1. Germline V CDR1 and CDR2: LNHDA, SQIVND (reference sequence). The CDR3 is 13 amino acids. Trimming at V came to 4 bases and at J to 2 bases, leaving 1 base not matched to a gene. The CDR3 coding sequence is TGTGCCAGTAGTAGGGACAGTAACACTGAAGCTTTCTTT. Its translation: CASSRDSNTEAFF. The full variable domain, in which reference TRBV19 and TRBJ1-1 provide the parts outside the CDR3, is DGGITQSPKYLFRKEGQNVTLSCEQNLNHDAMYWYRQDPGQGLRLIYYSQIVNDFQKGDIAEGYSVSREKKESFPLTVTSAQKNPTAFYLCASSRDSNTEAFFGQGTRLTVV.

The chain carries TRBV7-6 and TRBJ2-5; D possibly corresponds to TRBD2 (5 bases). V lost 3 bases to trimming and J lost 3 bases, with 11 bases between them. CDR3 length equals 14 residues. CDR1 and CDR2 (germline): SGHVS, FNYEAQ. The CDR3 here is CASSFPGKKETQYF. DNA for the CDR3: TGTGCCAGCAGCTTCCCCGGGAAGAAAGAGACCCAGTACTTC.

The rearrangement uses TRBV6-5 and TRBJ1-2, with no clear D. The CDR3 has 14 amino acids. The germline V and J ends were trimmed by 7 bases and 7 bases, with 19 bases remaining between them. Germline CDR1 is MNHEY and CDR2 is SVGAGI. In DNA, the CDR3 is TGTGCCAGCACCTTGGTTGACCCGGCGGGTGGCTACACCTTC. As protein: CASTLVDPAGGYTF.

The chain links TRBV27 to TRBJ1-4; D is unresolved. V lost 3 bases to trimming and J lost 0 bases, with 5 bases between them. The CDR3 has 14 amino acids. Germline V gene data show CDR1 as MNHEY and CDR2 as SMNVEV (reference sequence). CDR3 sequence: CASSFGPTNEKLFF. CDR3 bases: TGTGCCAGCAGTTTTGGTCCAACTAATGAAAAACTGTTTTTT.

The V and J genes are TRBV11-2 and TRBJ2-1; 10 nucleotides agree with TRBD2. V lost 5 bases to trimming and J lost 4 bases; unmatched junction nucleotides: 5. This CDR3 region has 15 residues. Germline V gene sequence: CDR1 SGHAT, CDR2 FQNNGV. CDR3 DNA: TGTGCCAGCAGCCCCAGGACTAGCGGTTACAATGAGCAGTTCTTC. Translating it yields CASSPRTSGYNEQFF.

V gene TRBV5-1 combines with J gene TRBJ1-2; TRBD1 matches at 7 bases. V was clipped by 4 bases and J by 0 bases; unmatched bases: 9. CDR3 length: 16 amino acids. CDR1 is SGHRS and CDR2 is YFSETQ in the germline V gene. The CDR3 sequence is CASSRGDSAANYGYTF. The DNA for the CDR3 is TGCGCCAGCAGCAGGGGGGACAGCGCTGCTAACTATGGCTACACCTTC.

The chain carries TRBV7-2 and TRBJ1-2, with D perhaps matching TRBD1 (5 bases). V lost 5 bases and J lost 2, with 12 bases in between. The CDR3 consists of 14 residues. Germline values: CDR1 SGHTA, CDR2 FQGNSA. The CDR3 DNA follows: TGTGCCAGCAGCCCCGGGGGGGAGAACTATGGCTACACCTTC. This translates into CASSPGGENYGYTF. The whole variable domain, filled in from reference TRBV7-2 and TRBJ1-2, reads GAGVSQSPSNKVTEKGKDVELRCDPISGHTALYWYRQSLGQGLEFLIYFQGNSAPDKSGLPSDRFSAERTGGSVSTLTIQRTQQEDSAVYLCASSPGGENYGYTFGSGTRLTVV.

The rearrangement links TRBV7-9 to TRBJ1-5; 8 bases are a match to TRBD1. The V and J ends lost 5 bases and 4 bases, in that order; junction bases with no gene match: 10. The germline gives CDR1 SEHNR, CDR2 FQNEAQ (reference sequence). The CDR3 covers 16 residues. In DNA form, the CDR3 reads TGTGCCAGCAGCCCTGGCAGGGGGCAGAGAAATCAGCCCCAGCATTTT. The encoded protein is CASSPGRGQRNQPQHF.

This chain connects TRBV27 to TRBJ1-2, with a tentative D call TRBD1 (5 bases). Germline CDR1 is MNHEY and CDR2 is SMNVEV (reference sequence). V lost 3 bases, J lost 5 bases, and 13 bases lay in between. The CDR3 consists of 14 residues. CDR3 sequence (DNA): TGTGCCAGCAGTTTTCAAGGGGCGGGGTATGGCTACACCTTC. Amino acid sequence: CASSFQGAGYGYTF.

CDR3 DNA sequence: TGCAGGGGGTGGGACACTGAAGCTTTCTTT. Its protein is CRGWDTEAFF. This sequence joins TRBV20-1 and TRBJ1-1, with D hard to call. This CDR3 contains 10 residues. The germline V gene has CDR1 DFQATT and CDR2 SNEGSKA (reference sequence).

The chain links TRBV5-4 to TRBJ1-4; D call uncertain. Trimming took 2 bases from V and 6 from J, leaving 11 bases between them. CDR1 SGHNT and CDR2 YYREEE come from the germline V gene (reference sequence). The CDR3 is 14 residues long. The CDR3: CASSFEGKDEKLFF. The CDR3 region has the DNA TGTGCCAGCAGCTTCGAGGGAAAGGATGAAAAACTGTTTTTT.

This clone was detected once. J is TRBJ1-4 and V is TRBV29-1; possibly TRBD1 for D (5 bases). The V and J ends lost 7 bases and 3 bases respectively, with 15 bases between them. The germline gives CDR1 SQVTM, CDR2 ANQGSEA. This CDR3 contains 14 residues. The CDR3 region has the DNA TGCAGCGGTCTCCGGGACGGAGCTAATGAAAAACTGTTTTTT. Its protein product is CSGLRDGANEKLFF.

The chain joins TRBV27 to TRBJ1-2; possibly TRBD1 for D (5 bases). V was cut by 3 bases and J by 2 bases, with 13 bases left in between. This CDR3 is 15 amino acids long. Per the germline V gene, CDR1 is MNHEY and CDR2 is SMNVEV (reference sequence). CDR3 region: CASSFTGTANYGYTF. For the CDR3, the DNA is TGTGCCAGCAGTTTTACCGGGACGGCGAACTATGGCTACACCTTC.

This chain joins TRBV27 and TRBJ2-1, with a weak D call TRBD2 (6 bases). Deletions cut 3 bases from V and 0 bases from J, with 12 bases between. The CDR3 is made up of 16 amino acids. Germline V gene data show CDR1 as MNHEY and CDR2 as SMNVEV (reference sequence). The CDR3 nucleotides read TGTGCCAGCAGTTTTTTGTGGGAGGTCTCCTACAATGAGCAGTTCTTC. As protein: CASSFLWEVSYNEQFF.

The J gene is TRBJ1-1, the V gene TRBV19; weak D call: TRBD1 (6 bases). Trimming took 5 bases from V and 0 from J, leaving 10 bases between them. The CDR3 sequence is 14 residues long. CDR1 and CDR2 (germline): LNHDA, SQIVND (reference sequence). This chain's CDR3 is CASSLQGLNTEAFF. CDR3 nucleotide sequence: TGTGCCAGTAGTTTACAGGGATTGAACACTGAAGCTTTCTTT.

In its sample, this clone was seen once. The V call is TRBV6-1, the J call TRBJ1-2; D not certain. CDR3 length: 14 amino acids. V shed 2 bases and J shed 6 bases, with 13 bases lying between them. Germline lookup yields CDR1 MNHNS and CDR2 SASEGT. As DNA, the CDR3 is TGTGCCAGCAGTGAACGGGATCCGGGAGATGGCTACACCTTC. As protein: CASSERDPGDGYTF.

This clone has a handful of counts. V and J are TRBV2 and TRBJ2-3; D gene unclear. The CDR3 is 13 amino acids. Germline loops: CDR1 SNHLY, CDR2 FYNNEI. V was pared by 5 bases and J by 7 bases, with 13 bases between. CDR3 amino acids: CASSLPLGNTQYF. CDR3 coding DNA: TGTGCCAGCAGTCTACCCTTGGGAAATACGCAGTATTTT. Filled out from reference TRBV2 and TRBJ2-3, the complete variable domain reads EPEVTQTPSHQVTQMGQEVILRCVPISNHLYFYWYRQILGQKVEFLVSFYNNEISEKSEIFDDQFSVERPDGSNFTLKIRSTKLEDSAMYFCASSLPLGNTQYFGPGTRLTVL.

CDR3 region: CASSPLASVTQETQYF. In DNA, the CDR3 is TGTGCCAGCTCACCCCTAGCAAGCGTGACCCAAGAGACCCAGTACTTC. The chain is built from TRBV18 and TRBJ2-5, with D possibly being TRBD2 (5 bases). Trimming shortened V by 3 bases and J by 1 base, and 15 bases separated the two germline ends. The germline V gene has CDR1 KGHSH and CDR2 LQKENI. CDR3 size: 16 residues.

CDR3: CASSYGLAGEWYNEQFF. In DNA form, the CDR3 reads TGTGCCAGCAGTTACGGACTAGCGGGAGAATGGTACAATGAGCAGTTCTTC. The V call is TRBV6-2 or TRBV6-3, the J call TRBJ2-1, with TRBD2 matching over 13 bases. After removal of 2 bases from V and 4 bases from J, the junction contained 5 bases not matched to a gene. Germline CDR1 and CDR2: MNHEY and SVGEGT. The CDR3 loop spans 17 amino acids.

The chain joins TRBV11-3 to TRBJ2-1; D unresolved. The CDR3 covers 12 residues. V was clipped by 5 bases and J by 8 bases, with 10 bases between them. The germline V gene has CDR1 SGHNT and CDR2 YENEEA. CDR3 bases: TGTGCCAGCAGCGTAACGGGCGATGAGCAGTTCTTC. Translating it yields CASSVTGDEQFF.

V usage is TRBV6-2 or TRBV6-3 and J usage is TRBJ2-7; 7 nucleotides line up with TRBD1. The CDR3 is 15 residues long. CDR1 is MNHEY, CDR2 SVGEGT, per germline. Trimming took 0 bases from V and 2 from J; bases not matched to a gene: 4. The DNA of the CDR3 is TGTGCCAGCAGTTACTCGAGGGACAGTACCTACGAGCAGTACTTC. Translated, it gives CASSYSRDSTYEQYF.

V gene TRBV3-1 (or the pseudogene TRBV3-2) combines with J gene TRBJ2-3; TRBD2 matches 7 bases. V was clipped by 4 bases and J by 0 bases; unmatched bases: 13. The CDR3 contains 18 residues. Germline V gene data show CDR1 as LGHDT and CDR2 as YNNKEL (reference sequence). The CDR3 nucleotides read TGTGCCAGCAGCCCCTACTCTAGTGGGGGGGTTAGCACAGATACGCAGTATTTT. It yields the protein CASSPYSSGGVSTDTQYF.